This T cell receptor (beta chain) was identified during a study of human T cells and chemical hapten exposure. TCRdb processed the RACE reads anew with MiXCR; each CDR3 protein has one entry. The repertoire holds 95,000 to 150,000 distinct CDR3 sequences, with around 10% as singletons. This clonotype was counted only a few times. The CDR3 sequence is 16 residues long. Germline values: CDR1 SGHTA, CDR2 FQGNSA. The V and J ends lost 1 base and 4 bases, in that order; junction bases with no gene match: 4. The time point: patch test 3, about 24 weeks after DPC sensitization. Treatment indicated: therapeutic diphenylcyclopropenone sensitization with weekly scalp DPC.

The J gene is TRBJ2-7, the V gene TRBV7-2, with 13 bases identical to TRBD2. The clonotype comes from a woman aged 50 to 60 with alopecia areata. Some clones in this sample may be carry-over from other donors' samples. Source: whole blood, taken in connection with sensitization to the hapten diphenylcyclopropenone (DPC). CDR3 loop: CASSLEGTSGTYEQYF. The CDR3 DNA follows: TGTGCCAGCAGCTTAGAGGGGACTAGCGGGACGTACGAGCAGTACTTC.